This TCR beta chain was recovered during a study of PD-1 blockade in mismatch repair-deficient tumors. Findings and limits, study-wide: Tumor-resident clones, often undetectable pretreatment in blood, expanded then contracted after pembrolizumab.

This CDR3 has 14 amino acids. The germline CDR1 and CDR2 sequences are MDHEN and SYDVKM. Trimming left V 6 bases short and J 5 bases short, with 16 bases between. About this clone itself: Antigen: not known.

Sequenced by immunoSEQ multiplex PCR; TCRdb stores in-frame clones only, minus some. Among 60,000 to 65,000 clones, around 88% were seen once, and the ten largest hold over 11%. The chain combines TRBV28 with TRBJ2-5, with TRBD1 as a possible D gene (5 bases). This receptor was obtained from an adult with mismatch repair-deficient cancer. This sample comprised peripheral blood, obtained 52 weeks after starting pembrolizumab. DNA of the CDR3: TGTGCCAGCAGCCAAACCACAGGCTCCGAGACCCAGTACTTC. The encoded protein is CASSQTTGSETQYF.